These 3 T cell receptor beta chains share one sample of origin, sequenced in a study of CD8 T cells in Susac syndrome. Roughly 0.5 to 1 ug RNA was reverse transcribed with random hexamers. A single record per CDR3 protein comes from TCRdb applying MiXCR to the immunoSEQ multiplex PCR reads. The sample has about 210,000 distinct CDR3 sequences; about 96% are singletons. Material: CD4+ T cells from PBMCs. All receptors derive from a human donor with multiple sclerosis.

The chain combines TRBV27 with TRBJ1-2, with 8 bases lining up with TRBD1. V shed 2 bases and J 8 bases; nucleotides not matched to a gene: 4. Germline V gene sequence: CDR1 MNHEY, CDR2 SMNVEV (reference sequence). The CDR3 length is 13 residues. The CDR3: CASSLQGAVGYTF. CDR3 nucleotide sequence: TGTGCCAGCAGTTTACAGGGGGCTGTAGGCTACACCTTC.

The V and J genes are TRBV27 and TRBJ1-2; possibly TRBD1 for D (5 bases). CDR3 length: 16 amino acids. Germline V lookup: CDR1 MNHEY, CDR2 SMNVEV (reference sequence). Trimming removed 6 bases at V and 2 bases at J, with 19 bases between. Here the CDR3 reads CASSPLRSGGNYGYTF. DNA for the CDR3: TGTGCCAGCAGCCCTCTAAGATCGGGGGGAAACTATGGCTACACCTTC.

The genes are TRBV29-1 and TRBJ2-5; no reliable D call. V lost 4 bases and J 5 bases, leaving 8 bases between the germline ends. The length of the CDR3 is 11 residues. Germline assignment: CDR1 SQVTM and CDR2 ANQGSEA. CDR3 nucleotides: TGCAGCGTTGGTATAGGGGAGACCCAGTACTTC. Translation: CSVGIGETQYF. Drawing the rest from reference TRBV29-1 and TRBJ2-5, the complete variable domain is SAVISQKPSRDICQRGTSLTIQCQVDSQVTMMFWYRQQPGQSLTLIATANQGSEATYESGFVIDKFPISRPNLTFSTLTVSNMSPEDSSIYLCSVGIGETQYFGPGTRLLVL.